What follows describes a single TCR beta chain. This sample was included in a study of blood T cell repertoires in COVID-19. The protocol was immunoSEQ multiplex PCR, while the TCRdb copy is restricted to in-frame clones and leaves out a portion. Here the sample spans some 180,000 clones, around 87% being singletons. V shed 5 bases, J shed 0 bases, and the junction held 12 bases outside the gene matches. The CDR3 length is 18 residues. From germline, CDR1 is SGHVS and CDR2 FQNEAQ. What was sequenced was peripheral blood. The chain couples TRBV7-8 to TRBJ2-3; TRBD1 aligns across 9 bases. This TCR came from a man in his fifties with acute or convalescent COVID-19. The CDR3 sequence: CASSQSYGTGSSTDTQYF. In DNA form, the CDR3 reads TGTGCCAGCAGCCAATCGTATGGGACAGGGTCTAGCACAGATACGCAGTATTTT.